This passage covers 27 T cell receptor beta chains from one sample sequenced in a study of molecular identifiers for immune sequencing clone quantification. TCRdb re-derived calls from the PCR reads in MiXCR, one entry per CDR3 protein. The sample comprises around 54,000 distinct CDR3 sequences, roughly 24% of which are singletons, and around 1.8% rests with the top ten. The sequenced sample consisted of naive CD8+ T cells from blood, with Jurkat cell RNA spiked in. Subset given: FACS-sorted CD8+CD4-CCR7+CD45RA+ naive T cells. These receptor sequences come from a human donor in good health. Some libraries in this study had Jurkat cell RNA spiked in.

This clonotype was counted at least ten times. This sequence joins TRBV20-1 and TRBJ1-1; tentatively, D is TRBD1 (6 bases). This CDR3 comprises 12 residues. Per the germline V gene, CDR1 is DFQATT and CDR2 is SNEGSKA (reference sequence). V was trimmed by 4 bases and J by 4 bases, leaving 10 bases between them. The CDR3 here is CSANKGGTEAFF. CDR3 bases: TGCAGTGCTAACAAGGGGGGCACTGAAGCTTTCTTT.

A remark on this clonotype: A much bigger clone sits one base away, suggesting this may be a read error. This chain connects TRBV4-3 to TRBJ2-6, with TRBD2 as a possible D gene (5 bases). CDR1 is LGHNA, CDR2 YSLEER, per germline. The CDR3 is 19 residues long. V was cut by 0 bases and J by 1 base, with 16 bases left in between. For the CDR3, the DNA is TGCGCCAGCAGCCAAGACGACGGACCCCGGGAATCTGGGGCCAACGTCCTGACTTTC. Its protein is CASSQDDGPRESGANVLTF.

This clonotype was seen a handful of times. The rearrangement links TRBV29-1 to TRBJ1-2, with 7 bases identical to TRBD1. Trimming took 0 bases from V and 3 from J; bases not matched to a gene: 4. This CDR3 region has 14 residues. Germline lookup yields CDR1 SQVTM and CDR2 ANQGSEA. The chain's CDR3 is CSVEDGTAYYGYTF. The DNA for the CDR3 is TGCAGCGTTGAAGACGGGACAGCGTACTATGGCTACACCTTC.

The CDR3, as DNA: TGTGCCAGCAGTTTAATCCCCTTTAGGGACCGACAATTCTATGGCTACACCTTC. It codes for CASSLIPFRDRQFYGYTF. The chain combines TRBV27 with TRBJ1-2; tentative D call: TRBD1 (5 bases). There are 18 residues in the CDR3. V was clipped by 2 bases and J by 4 bases, with 23 bases between them. Germline V CDR1 and CDR2: MNHEY, SMNVEV (reference sequence).

About this clonotype: Given a much more abundant clone one base away, this may be a read error. This sequence joins TRBV6-5 and TRBJ1-5; no clear D. The CDR3 consists of 18 residues. In germline, CDR1 is MNHEY, CDR2 SVGAGI. CDR3 nucleotide sequence: TGTGCCGGCAGTTACAATCCCCCGAATGAATATAGCAATCAGCCCCAGCATTTT. It is translated as CAGSYNPPNEYSNQPQHF.

This clonotype was detected many times. The chain recombines TRBV6-6 with TRBJ2-3, with D possibly being TRBD2 (6 bases). Germline V lookup: CDR1 MNHNY, CDR2 SVGAGI (reference sequence). Trimming took 7 bases from V and 2 from J, leaving 13 bases between them. CDR3 size: 14 residues. The CDR3 region has the DNA TGTGCCAGCACTCAACCGGGAGCCACAGATACGCAGTATTTT. Its protein is CASTQPGATDTQYF.

This clonotype was counted a single time. Given a much more abundant clone one base away, this may be a read error. This chain links TRBV28 with TRBJ2-1, with 10 bases aligning to TRBD2. J was trimmed by 12 bases and V by 5 bases; bases with no gene match: 19. The germline V gene encodes CDR1 MDHEN and CDR2 SYDVKM. There are 17 residues in the CDR3. The CDR3 DNA follows: TGTGCCAGCAGTCGGACTAGCGGAACTCTCGGTAGGGATGCGCAGTTCTTC. This translates into CASSRTSGTLGRDAQFF.

This clonotype has at least ten counts. The V call is TRBV6-5, the J call TRBJ2-5; 14 nucleotides agree with TRBD2. Germline trimming cut 1 base from V and 0 bases from J; bases unmatched to any gene: 7. The CDR3 covers 19 residues. The V gene's germline CDR1 is MNHEY and CDR2 SVGAGI. As DNA, the CDR3 is TGTGCCAGCAGTTACTGGGGGACTAGCGGGGGCCTGTACCAAGAGACCCAGTACTTC. Translation: CASSYWGTSGGLYQETQYF.

Many counts were recorded for this clonotype. The chain links TRBV15 to TRBJ2-1, with 12 positions matching TRBD2. Trimming removed 11 bases from V and 8 bases from J; junction bases left unmatched: 7. The CDR3 has 13 residues. Germline lookup yields CDR1 LNHNV and CDR2 YYDKDF (reference sequence). CDR3 loop: CAVASGRAYEQFF. The CDR3 DNA sequence: TGTGCCGTTGCTAGCGGGAGGGCTTATGAGCAGTTCTTC.

This clonotype was counted ten times or more. The chain couples TRBV24-1 to TRBJ2-3, with 9 bases fitting TRBD2. V lost 4 bases and J lost 4; bases outside the gene matches: 8. In germline, CDR1 is KGHDR, CDR2 SFDVKD. The CDR3 extends over 16 amino acids. The chain's CDR3 is CATSDLREGLADTQYF. CDR3 coding DNA: TGTGCCACCAGTGACTTGCGGGAGGGCCTCGCAGATACGCAGTATTTT.

In the case of this clonotype: Given a much more abundant clone one base away, this may be a read error. This chain joins TRBV4-2 and TRBJ1-5, with 7 positions matching TRBD1. Germline CDR1 is LGHNA and CDR2 is YNFKEQ. The CDR3 has 14 amino acids. The CDR3 coding sequence is TGTGCCCGCAGCCGAGGACAGGGCAATCAGCCCCAGCATTTT. Translation: CARSRGQGNQPQHF.

The table lists this clonotype with many counts. The chain joins TRBV28 to TRBJ1-3; D might be TRBD1 (6 bases). CDR1 is MDHEN and CDR2 is SYDVKM in the germline V gene. The ends were cut back, 3 bases at V and 0 bases at J, with 9 bases in the middle. This CDR3 region has 15 residues. The CDR3, as DNA: TGTGCCAGCAGTTTCGACAGGAACTCTGGAAACACCATATATTTT. It yields the protein CASSFDRNSGNTIYF.

Ten or more counts support this clonotype. The chain uses TRBV6-2 or TRBV6-3 and TRBJ1-5; no firm D call. Trimming left V 4 bases short and J 3 bases short, with 7 bases between. This CDR3 has 13 residues. The V gene's germline CDR1 is MNHEY and CDR2 SVGEGT. Here the CDR3 DNA reads TGTGCCAGCAGTTTACTCGACAATCAGCCCCAGCATTTT. It encodes CASSLLDNQPQHF.

On this clonotype itself: A much larger clone differs by one base, so this may be a read error. J is TRBJ2-2 and V is TRBV24-1; no reliable D call. Germline values: CDR1 KGHDR, CDR2 SFDVKD. Deletions cut 3 bases from V and 6 bases from J, with 16 bases between. This CDR3 has 16 residues. The CDR3 spells CATSDTPYGYPGELFF. The CDR3 DNA reads as TGTGCCACCAGTGATACCCCTTATGGTTACCCCGGGGAGCTGTTTTTT.

This clonotype was recorded at least ten times. The CDR3 spells CASSPAGGVDTEAFF. CDR3 DNA sequence: TGTGCCAGCAGCCCCGCCGGGGGCGTCGACACTGAAGCTTTCTTT. This sequence joins TRBV11-2 and TRBJ1-1; the D gene is possibly TRBD1 (6 bases). V lost 5 bases and J 3 bases, leaving 16 bases between the germline ends. Germline CDR1 SGHAT, CDR2 FQNNGV. CDR3 length: 15 residues.

This clonotype has ten or more counts. The chain combines TRBV6-5 with TRBJ2-3, with D possibly matching TRBD2 (6 bases). CDR1 is MNHEY, CDR2 SVGAGI, per germline. Trimming removed 7 bases from V and 2 bases from J, with 16 bases in between. The CDR3 is 15 amino acids. In DNA, the CDR3 is TGTGCCAGCACTAACCTGGCGGGGCCCACAGATACGCAGTATTTT. Translation gives CASTNLAGPTDTQYF.

This clonotype was detected only a few times. V and J are TRBV10-3 and TRBJ1-1, with 7 bases that match TRBD1. J lost 0 bases, V lost 3 bases, and 7 bases had no gene match. Germline V CDR1 and CDR2: ENHRY, SYGVKD. The CDR3 is made up of 16 amino acids. The CDR3, as DNA: TGTGCCATCAGTGACCCCCGGGACAGCATGAACACTGAAGCTTTCTTT. Protein: CAISDPRDSMNTEAFF.

This clonotype was counted at least ten times. The rearrangement links TRBV4-3 to TRBJ1-5; 9 nucleotides line up with TRBD1. V gave up 3 bases and J gave up 0 bases; unmatched junction bases: 0. The germline V gene encodes CDR1 LGHNA and CDR2 YSLEER. The CDR3 totals 15 residues. This CDR3 reads CASSQDRGSNQPQHF. CDR3 coding DNA: TGCGCCAGCAGCCAGGACAGGGGTAGCAATCAGCCCCAGCATTTT.

This clonotype was picked up many times. This chain links TRBV30 with TRBJ1-5; D gene ambiguous. The germline V gene has CDR1 GTSNPN and CDR2 SVGIG (reference sequence). The V and J ends lost 3 bases and 4 bases respectively, with 19 bases between them. This CDR3 comprises 16 residues. CDR3 protein: CAWRSAVGQPNQPQHF. DNA for the CDR3: TGTGCCTGGAGGTCGGCCGTTGGGCAGCCAAATCAGCCCCAGCATTTT.

Notes on this clonotype: This could be a read error, since a much larger clone is one nucleotide away. V gene TRBV24-1 combines with J gene TRBJ2-3; no definite D call. CDR1 and CDR2 from the germline V gene are KGHDR and SFDVKD. The CDR3 contains 14 residues. Here the CDR3 reads CATSDLLGIDTQCF. CDR3 sequence (DNA): TGTGCCACCAGTGATTTGTTGGGGATAGATACGCAGTGTTTT.

The sample holds many counts of this clonotype. The chain couples TRBV4-3 to TRBJ2-7; a possible D gene is TRBD1 (6 bases). The CDR3 spans 15 residues. CDR1 is LGHNA, CDR2 YSLEER, per germline. The ends were cut back, 0 bases at V and 7 bases at J, with 16 bases in the middle. CDR3 sequence: CASSQDLSRGQEQYF. CDR3 bases: TGCGCCAGCAGCCAAGATCTCAGCAGGGGTCAAGAGCAGTACTTC.

The sample holds many counts of this clonotype. DNA of the CDR3: TGTGCCAGCAGCACGGACAGGGAAAGCAATCAGCCCCAGCATTTT. Protein: CASSTDRESNQPQHF. This chain links TRBV7-9 with TRBJ1-5; 8 nucleotides line up with TRBD1. J lost 1 base, V lost 5 bases, and 4 bases had no gene match. Germline V CDR1 and CDR2: SEHNR, FQNEAQ (reference sequence). The CDR3 length is 15 residues.

On this clonotype itself: This may be a read error, as it is one base from a much larger clone. V gene TRBV9 combines with J gene TRBJ1-6, with TRBD1 matching 7 bases. The CDR3 has 15 residues. Trimming took 0 bases from V and 8 from J; bases not matched to a gene: 5. Germline V lookup: CDR1 SGDLS, CDR2 YYNGEE. CDR3 residues: CASSVEGQNHSPLHF. The CDR3 DNA follows: TGTGCCAGCAGCGTAGAGGGACAGAACCATTCACCCCTCCACTTT. Drawing the rest from reference TRBV9 and TRBJ1-6, the complete variable domain is DSGVTQTPKHLITATGQRVTLRCSPRSGDLSVYWYQQSLDQGLQFLIQYYNGEERAKGNILERFSAQQFPDLHSELNLSSLELGDSALYFCASSVEGQNHSPLHFGNGTRLTVT.

This clonotype was seen many times. The chain links TRBV29-1 to TRBJ2-7, with TRBD2 identical over 8 bases. The V gene end was trimmed by 6 bases and the J gene end by 9 bases; junction bases not matched to a gene: 13. The germline V gene encodes CDR1 SQVTM and CDR2 ANQGSEA. The CDR3 is 13 residues long. CDR3 DNA sequence: TGCAGCGTCGCGGGGGGTTTCGCAGGCGGGCAGTACTTC. Its protein product is CSVAGGFAGGQYF.

There are a few counts of this clonotype. J is TRBJ1-1 and V is TRBV4-3; TRBD1 might be the D (5 bases). This CDR3 region has 15 residues. V lost 0 bases and J lost 4, with 12 bases in between. Per germline, CDR1 LGHNA and CDR2 YSLEER. In DNA, the CDR3 is TGCGCCAGCAGCCAAGAAAAAGGGGTTGCCACTGAAGCTTTCTTT. Protein: CASSQEKGVATEAFF.

This clonotype was counted ten times or more. The chain carries TRBV2 and TRBJ2-2, with 11 bases identical to TRBD1. With 2 bases clipped from V and 3 bases from J, the junction kept 5 bases outside the gene matches. CDR3 size: 17 residues. Germline CDR1 SNHLY, CDR2 FYNNEI. This CDR3 reads CASSEWTGGLYTGELFF. In nucleotides, the CDR3 is TGTGCCAGCAGTGAATGGACAGGGGGCTTGTACACCGGGGAGCTGTTTTTT.

This clonotype was picked up many times. The CDR3 loop is CASSYSRTSGHGGEQYF. CDR3 bases: TGTGCCAGCAGTTACTCTAGGACTAGCGGGCACGGGGGCGAGCAGTACTTC. The chain employs TRBV6-5 and TRBJ2-7; TRBD2 matches at 11 bases. The CDR3 length is 17 residues. The junction had 10 bases not matched to a gene; V was cut back by 0 bases and J by 6 bases. Germline lookup yields CDR1 MNHEY and CDR2 SVGAGI.